At least ten counts were recorded for the clone carrying this T cell receptor (beta chain). Via MiXCR, TCRdb re-called the 5' RACE reads, giving one row per CDR3 protein. The table has 50,000 to 65,000 distinct CDR3 sequences, approximately 6.6% seen once. This record belongs to a study of T cells after yellow fever vaccination. As for the study in general: Fractions of limited cellularity were prepared by means of SMART-Seq v4 Ultra Low Input.

The CDR3 contains 10 residues. V lost 6 bases to trimming and J lost 5 bases, with 3 bases between them. Germline CDR1 is SEHNR and CDR2 is FQNEAQ (reference sequence). This chain links TRBV7-9 with TRBJ2-3, with no clear D. The TCR was taken from a man aged 18 to 35 who received the YFV17D yellow fever vaccine. The sample consisted of CD8+ T cells not binding an NS4B(214-222) dextramer, sorted from PBMCs, taken approximately 40 days after the first yellow fever vaccination. CDR3 nucleotides: TGTGCCAGCAGGAGAGATACGCAGTATTTT. It yields the protein CASRRDTQYF.